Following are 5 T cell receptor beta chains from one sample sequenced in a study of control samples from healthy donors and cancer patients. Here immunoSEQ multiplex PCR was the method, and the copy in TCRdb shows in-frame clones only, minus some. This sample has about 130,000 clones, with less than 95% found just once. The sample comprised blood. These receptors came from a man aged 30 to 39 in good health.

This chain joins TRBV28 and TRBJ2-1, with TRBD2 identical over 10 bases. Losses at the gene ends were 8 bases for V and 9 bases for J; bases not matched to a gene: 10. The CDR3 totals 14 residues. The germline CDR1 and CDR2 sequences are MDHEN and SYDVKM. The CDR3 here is CASVQAGGQVEQFF. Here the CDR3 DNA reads TGTGCCAGCGTCCAAGCGGGGGGGCAGGTTGAGCAGTTCTTC. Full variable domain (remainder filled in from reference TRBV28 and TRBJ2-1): DVKVTQSSRYLVKRTGEKVFLECVQDMDHENMFWYRQDPGLGLRLIYFSYDVKMKEKGDIPEGYSVSREKKERFSLILESASTNQTSMYLCASVQAGGQVEQFFGPGTRLTVL.

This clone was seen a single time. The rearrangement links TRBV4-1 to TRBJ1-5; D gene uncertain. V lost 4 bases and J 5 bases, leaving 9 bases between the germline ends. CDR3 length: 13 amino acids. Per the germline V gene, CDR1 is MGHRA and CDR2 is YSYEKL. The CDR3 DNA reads TGCGCCAGCAGCCCATGGTACGATCAGCCCCAGCATTTT. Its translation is CASSPWYDQPQHF.

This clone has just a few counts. Here the CDR3 reads CASSLSVTGAQHF. The CDR3 coding sequence is TGTGCCAGCAGTTTATCGGTAACGGGGGCCCAGCATTTT. The V gene is TRBV27, the J gene TRBJ1-5; possible D gene TRBD1, 5 bases. The germline V gene encodes CDR1 MNHEY and CDR2 SMNVEV (reference sequence). CDR3 length: 13 residues. V was pared by 0 bases and J by 11 bases, with 11 bases between.

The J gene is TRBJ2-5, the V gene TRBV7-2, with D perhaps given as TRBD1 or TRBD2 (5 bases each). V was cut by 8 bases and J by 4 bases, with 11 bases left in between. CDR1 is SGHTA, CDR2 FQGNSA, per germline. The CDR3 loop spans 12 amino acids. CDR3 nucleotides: TGTGCCAGCTCTCTGGGACGAGAGACCCAGTACTTC. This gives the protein CASSLGRETQYF.

The CDR3 here is CASSYAKTGGDTQYF. The CDR3 DNA reads as TGTGCCAGCAGTTACGCCAAAACGGGCGGGGATACGCAGTATTTT. The chain is built from TRBV6-5 and TRBJ2-3; tentative D call: TRBD2 (5 bases). The CDR3 is made up of 15 amino acids. Germline loops: CDR1 MNHEY, CDR2 SVGAGI. V lost 2 bases and J lost 6, with 15 bases in between.